This paragraph covers one T cell receptor (beta chain) sequence. Its antigen is currently unknown. Diagnostic criteria defined recently for definite or probable disease were met by the Susac syndrome patients. The CD8+ and CD4+ T cells were negatively isolated, with the TEMRA cells enriched by FACS. This sample stems from a study of CD8 T cells in Susac syndrome. Reverse transcription of about 0.5 to 1 ug RNA used random hexamers. TCRdb re-derived calls from the immunoSEQ multiplex PCR reads in MiXCR, one entry per CDR3 protein. The repertoire holds under 80,000 distinct CDR3 sequences, with approximately 94% as singletons. Overall study findings and caveats: It was acknowledged in the study that its TCR sequencing and HLA analysis involved a relatively small number of individuals.

This TCR came from a human donor with Susac syndrome. Sequencing was carried out using CD4+ T cells from PBMCs.

CDR3 region: CASRPREGAPTDTQYF. The CDR3 DNA sequence: TGTGCCAGTCGACCGAGGGAGGGGGCTCCCACAGATACGCAGTATTTT. The genes are TRBV19 and TRBJ2-3; D could derive from TRBD1 or TRBD2 (7 bases each). Trimming stripped 8 bases from V and 2 bases from J, with 20 bases between. CDR1 LNHDA and CDR2 SQIVND come from the germline V gene (reference sequence). There are 16 residues in the CDR3.